The entry that follows covers one T cell receptor (beta chain) sequence. Antigen specificity is unknown. Using immunoSEQ multiplex PCR, the repertoire was profiled, and TCRdb retains in-frame clones only, with some absent. Seen here are about 65,000 clones, 92% observed once, and the top ten hold roughly 1.3%. These data belong to a study of cytomegalovirus exposure and HLA in healthy donors. Study information: The 95 to 150 validation repertoires used a platform that matched the one used for the approximately 690 first-cohort repertoires, as a later analysis reported. Findings and caveats of the study: A list of 164 TCR beta chains associated with cytomegalovirus was given.

Germline V gene lookup returns CDR1 MNHEY and CDR2 SMNVEV (reference sequence). The V and J ends lost 6 bases and 9 bases, in that order; junction bases with no gene match: 12. The CDR3 is 15 amino acids. The validation cohort, a group of 120 or so subjects, included the donors and was separate from the roughly 600-subject first cohort. Sequencing input: PBMCs. The sequence came from a woman between 18 and 30 years old in good health and CMV-seronegative. This rearrangement joins TRBV27 to TRBJ2-1, with 9 bases fitting TRBD1. CDR3 bases: TGTGCCAGCAGCCGAGAGGGGACAGGGATTGGTGAGCAGTTCTTC. Its translation: CASSREGTGIGEQFF.